The sample holds a few counts of the clone carrying this T cell receptor beta chain. This record comes from a study of blood T cells in healthy people across ages. In each sample, at least 6 million PBMCs were isolated. Extractions gave at least 5.5 micrograms of total RNA per sample. V lost 11 bases, J lost 2 bases, and 15 bases lay in between. CDR1 and CDR2 (germline): ENHRY, SYGVKD. This CDR3 is 13 amino acids long. Using a J-beta primer mix together with a sample-barcoded 5' primer, a second PCR was run for roughly 6 to 12 cycles. Each CDR3 protein gets one entry after TCRdb re-called the 5' RACE reads with MiXCR. The profile shows roughly 730,000 distinct CDR3 sequences, about 61% of them singletons.

The sequenced sample consisted of blood. This rearrangement joins TRBV10-3 to TRBJ1-1; possible D gene TRBD1, 5 bases. The TCR was taken from a man in his forties in good health. The CDR3 here is CASATETNTEAFF. CDR3 DNA sequence: TGTGCCTCGGCGACAGAAACCAACACTGAAGCTTTCTTT.